Following are 21 T cell receptor beta chains from one sample sequenced in a study of T cell changes during pregnancy in multiple sclerosis. The data were produced by immunoSEQ multiplex PCR, yet TCRdb's version contains in-frame clones alone and is incomplete. This sample has under 15,000 clones, with roughly nine tenths found just once. The starting material was CD8+ T cells from peripheral blood mononuclear cells, obtained after pregnancy. These TCRs come from a female donor in good health, enrolled as a control in a pregnancy study.

This chain uses TRBV7-2 with TRBJ2-1; 8 nucleotides align to TRBD2. The germline V gene encodes CDR1 SGHTA and CDR2 FQGNSA. J gave up 10 bases and V 7 bases, and 12 bases lay outside the gene matches. The CDR3 loop spans 14 amino acids. The CDR3 protein is CASTLDGAGGEQFF. The CDR3 DNA follows: TGTGCCAGCACCCTAGACGGGGCGGGAGGAGAGCAGTTCTTC.

In its sample, this clone was seen a few times. V is TRBV19 and J is TRBJ1-1, with 8 bases that match TRBD1. J was trimmed by 5 bases and V by 4 bases; bases with no gene match: 6. The CDR3 consists of 14 residues. The V gene's germline CDR1 is LNHDA and CDR2 SQIVND (reference sequence). The CDR3 nucleotides read TGTGCCAGTAGTAAGAGGGACAGGCGGACTGAAGCTTTCTTT. Encoded protein: CASSKRDRRTEAFF.

The V gene is TRBV7-6, the J gene TRBJ2-1; 11 nucleotides align to TRBD2. The junction had 8 bases not matched to a gene; V was cut back by 1 base and J by 6 bases. The CDR3 runs 17 residues. The germline gives CDR1 SGHVS, CDR2 FNYEAQ. CDR3 loop: CASSLDSLAGGSNEQFF. In nucleotides, the CDR3 is TGTGCCAGCAGCTTAGATAGTCTAGCGGGGGGTAGCAATGAGCAGTTCTTC.

V usage is TRBV13 and J usage is TRBJ2-2, with D possibly being TRBD2 (5 bases). Germline V CDR1 and CDR2: PRHDT, FYEKMQ (reference sequence). The CDR3 totals 18 residues. Trimming took off 1 base at V and 2 bases at J, with 17 bases between the two ends. The CDR3 protein is CASSLVLERDRNTGELFF. DNA for the CDR3: TGTGCCAGCAGCTTAGTTCTAGAGAGGGATCGAAACACCGGGGAGCTGTTTTTT.

The rearrangement links TRBV11-2 to TRBJ2-1; TRBD2 aligns across 9 bases. CDR3 length: 17 residues. Germline assignment: CDR1 SGHAT and CDR2 FQNNGV. V was pared by 6 bases and J by 5 bases, with 14 bases of the junction left unmatched. CDR3 loop: CASSYVYSGGPHNEQFF. In DNA form, the CDR3 reads TGTGCCAGCAGTTACGTATATAGCGGGGGTCCTCACAATGAGCAGTTCTTC.

In its sample, this clone is medium-sized. This CDR3 is CASSELAGGHNEQFF. Here the CDR3 DNA reads TGTGCCAGCAGTGAACTAGCGGGAGGGCACAATGAGCAGTTCTTC. This chain connects TRBV6-4 to TRBJ2-1; 13 bases match TRBD2. Per germline, CDR1 MRHNA and CDR2 SNTAGT. Trimming cost V 3 bases and J 5 bases; bases outside gene matches: 1. The CDR3 sequence is 15 residues long.

The chain couples TRBV27 to TRBJ1-1; D is possibly TRBD1 (6 bases). The CDR3 is made up of 15 amino acids. Germline-derived CDR1 and CDR2 are MNHEY and SMNVEV (reference sequence). Trimming removed 0 bases from V and 4 bases from J, with 12 bases in between. The CDR3 DNA is TGTGCCAGCAGTTTATCGTCAGGGGTAGGCACTGAAGCTTTCTTT. Translating gives CASSLSSGVGTEAFF.

This chain connects TRBV11-2 to TRBJ1-4; D perhaps matches TRBD1 (5 bases). Trimming took off 2 bases at V and 2 bases at J, with 9 bases between the two ends. CDR3 size: 15 residues. Germline V gene lookup returns CDR1 SGHAT and CDR2 FQNNGV. The CDR3 DNA follows: TGTGCCAGCAGCTTATGGGGGGGGACTAATGAAAAACTGTTTTTT. This codes for CASSLWGGTNEKLFF.

This clone came up once. The rearrangement links TRBV7-2 to TRBJ2-7, with 8 bases aligning to TRBD2. The ends lost 1 base at V and 0 bases at J; junction bases unmatched: 2. The CDR3 covers 15 residues. CDR1 SGHTA and CDR2 FQGNSA come from the germline V gene. In DNA, the CDR3 is TGTGCCAGCAGCTTAGAACTAGCGGACTCCTACGAGCAGTACTTC. Amino acid sequence: CASSLELADSYEQYF.

The J gene is TRBJ1-1, the V gene TRBV14, with D perhaps matching TRBD1 (5 bases). This CDR3 is built from 14 residues. Trimming stripped 2 bases from V and 5 bases from J, with 12 bases between. Germline values: CDR1 SGHDN, CDR2 FVKESK. Here the CDR3 DNA reads TGTGCCAGCAGCCAACTGCCAGGGATTACTGAAGCTTTCTTT. Protein: CASSQLPGITEAFF.

The chain has TRBV7-9 and TRBJ1-2; 9 bases align to TRBD1. V lost 5 bases to trimming and J lost 8 bases; unmatched junction nucleotides: 6. The CDR3 runs 13 residues. Germline-derived CDR1 and CDR2 are SEHNR and FQNEAQ (reference sequence). For the CDR3, the DNA is TGTGCCAGCAGCCCGGGACAGGGAGGAGGCTACACCTTC. Its protein is CASSPGQGGGYTF.

The chain is built from TRBV27 and TRBJ1-2, with a possible D match to TRBD1 (5 bases). CDR3 length: 13 amino acids. From germline, CDR1 is MNHEY and CDR2 SMNVEV (reference sequence). The V end lost 2 bases, the J end lost 8 bases, and 12 bases lay between the germline ends. This chain's CDR3 is CASSLRGFEGYTF. The CDR3 DNA follows: TGTGCCAGCAGTTTAAGGGGATTTGAGGGCTACACCTTC.

This rearrangement joins TRBV9 to TRBJ2-7, with 14 bases fitting TRBD2. Per the germline V gene, CDR1 is SGDLS and CDR2 is YYNGEE. V gave up 5 bases and J gave up 5 bases; unmatched junction bases: 12. The CDR3 spans 17 residues. CDR3 protein: CASSASGTSGSGDEQYF. For the CDR3, the DNA is TGTGCCAGCAGTGCCTCCGGGACTAGCGGGAGTGGGGACGAGCAGTACTTC.

Only one count was recorded for this clone. V usage is TRBV7-9 and J usage is TRBJ2-1, with TRBD1 matching over 7 bases. The trim removed 2 bases at V and 10 bases at J, leaving 2 bases unmatched. CDR1 SEHNR and CDR2 FQNEAQ come from the germline V gene (reference sequence). The CDR3 runs to 12 residues. The CDR3 here is CASSLQGDEQFF. The DNA for the CDR3 is TGTGCCAGCAGCTTACAGGGGGACGAGCAGTTCTTC.

This clone was detected only a few times. This chain uses TRBV27 with TRBJ1-5; 7 bases line up with TRBD1. With 3 bases clipped from V and 7 bases from J, the junction kept 9 bases outside the gene matches. This CDR3 is built from 15 residues. Germline V gene lookup returns CDR1 MNHEY and CDR2 SMNVEV (reference sequence). CDR3 residues: CASSFSGTANQPQHF. In DNA, the CDR3 is TGTGCCAGCAGTTTCTCCGGGACAGCGAACCAGCCCCAGCATTTT.

This chain connects TRBV27 to TRBJ2-3; 10 bases map to TRBD2. This CDR3 has 15 amino acids. The V segment lost 2 bases and the J segment 6 bases; nucleotides outside the gene matches: 5. Germline CDR1 and CDR2: MNHEY and SMNVEV (reference sequence). The CDR3 is CASSLTAGGIDTQYF. CDR3 nucleotide sequence: TGTGCCAGCAGTTTAACAGCGGGGGGGATTGATACGCAGTATTTT.

The chain carries TRBV5-6 and TRBJ2-3; D is possibly TRBD2 (5 bases). The CDR3 length is 16 residues. Germline CDR1 SGHDT, CDR2 YYEEEE. The germline V and J ends were trimmed by 4 bases and 0 bases, with 15 bases remaining between them. The CDR3 loop is CASSDPPGDSTDTQYF. In DNA, the CDR3 is TGTGCCAGCAGCGACCCCCCCGGGGATAGCACAGATACGCAGTATTTT.

V is TRBV6-5 and J is TRBJ2-1; D is possibly TRBD1 (5 bases). Germline V CDR1 and CDR2: MNHEY, SVGAGI. Trimming took off 6 bases at V and 0 bases at J, with 9 bases between the two ends. This CDR3 is 14 amino acids long. CDR3 nucleotide sequence: TGTGCCAGCAGCCCAGGGTCCTCCTACAATGAGCAGTTCTTC. As protein: CASSPGSSYNEQFF.

The chain joins TRBV19 to TRBJ2-5; D remains unclear. Germline CDR1 reads LNHDA; CDR2 reads SQIVND (reference sequence). The CDR3 is 16 residues long. V was shortened by 5 bases and J by 3 bases, with 19 bases between the two germline ends. CDR3 sequence: CASSPRGLTPKETQYF. The CDR3 nucleotides read TGTGCCAGTAGTCCCCGTGGGCTTACCCCCAAAGAGACCCAGTACTTC.

The chain uses TRBV29-1 and TRBJ2-3, with D possibly matching TRBD1 (5 bases). Trimming stripped 4 bases from V and 2 bases from J, with 13 bases between. Germline CDR1 reads SQVTM; CDR2 reads ANQGSEA. The CDR3 totals 14 residues. The CDR3 coding sequence is TGCAGCGTTGGGGTAGGGGCCGCCACAGATACGCAGTATTTT. This sequence encodes CSVGVGAATDTQYF.

This rearrangement joins TRBV10-3 to TRBJ1-1; D remains ambiguous. The CDR3 consists of 11 residues. The germline V gene has CDR1 ENHRY and CDR2 SYGVKD. V lost 2 bases, J lost 11 bases, and 9 bases lay in between. The CDR3 region has the DNA TGTGCCATCAGTGAGAACGGTGAGGCTTTCTTT. Its translation: CAISENGEAFF.